The TCR beta chain described here comes from a study of early T cells in non-severe SARS-CoV-2 infection. In the study overall: The sequenced material was bulk RNA from unsorted whole blood, and its chains were unpaired. Study-wide points: Clonotype matching in VDJdb favored anti-spike CD8 responses and did not capture private and CD4 specificities.

With 4 bases removed from V and 4 bases from J, the gap between germline ends came to 12 bases. Looked up from germline, CDR1 is SEHNR and CDR2 is FQNEAQ (reference sequence). The CDR3 has 14 amino acids. Researchers attached unique molecular identifiers to individual cDNA molecules. TCRdb analysed the 5' RACE reads with MiXCR anew, one entry per CDR3 protein. The table has roughly 60,000 distinct CDR3 sequences, around 5.6% seen once. With respect to this clonotype: Its antigen is currently unknown.

The chain carries TRBV7-9 and TRBJ2-3; D gene unclear. This TCR was recovered from an adult who was a healthcare worker with PCR-confirmed SARS-CoV-2 infection or an uninfected control (not recorded which). Sequencing was done on a sample of whole blood. CDR3 nucleotides: TGTGCCAGCAGCTCGTTCGCACCGGCAGATACGCAGTATTTT. Its translation: CASSSFAPADTQYF.